One T cell receptor (beta chain) is described in this entry. Its recognized antigen is unknown. Per-base quality was not reported, and no clone a single base away is much larger than it. The CDR3 runs 14 amino acids, cysteine and phenylalanine included. Only the CDR3 region is kept as DNA, spanning 42 bases read in frame from base 1. Per the germline V gene (reference sequence), DFQATT is the CDR1 and SNEGSKA is the CDR2. Trimming leaves V shorter by 5 bases and J shorter by 3 bases, with the junction holding 3 bases beyond the gene matches. Only healthy Caucasian donors were included. Three pairs of female monozygotic twins, all aged roughly 18 to 29 years, made up the twin cohort. Peripheral blood mononuclear cells were the source from which RNA for the TCR libraries was isolated. The method was 5' RACE. The sequencer listed for this sample is Illumina HiSeq 2000. Template switching added a universal primer binding site, and the final cDNA carried a unique molecular identifier that allowed TCR cDNA molecules to be counted accurately. First-strand cDNA for TCR alpha and beta chains was synthesized from specific primers in the conserved constant-segment region. Each cDNA library was double barcoded, with a SMART-Mk sample barcode plus Illumina barcodes, to control for contamination. Two successive PCR steps introduced TruSeq adapter sequences along with Illumina sample barcodes. TCR alpha and beta cDNA libraries were sequenced on the Illumina HiSeq platform with custom primers. Regarding the original processing steps: Raw reads were processed with MiGEC to extract unique molecular identifiers, and MiXCR was used to determine CDR3 positions. Recombination models were inferred per individual with the repgenHMM and IGoR tools using an EM algorithm. The tcR package in R was used for shared clonotype analysis, with sharing normalized by the product of cloneset sizes. Out-of-frame nonproductive sequences were analyzed to study raw recombination free of thymic and clonal selection effects. TCRdb ran its own pipeline on the public reads, namely fastp trimming at Q25 and MiXCR clone calling, and kept in-frame beta chains. Every CDR3 protein is listed once, alongside the most common genes and DNA of its rows. It is TCRdb's table, rather than the study itself, that gives the V and J calls and clone size. Present in this sample are 690,000 or so distinct CDR3 sequences, around 8.6% of which were seen just once. 0.98% of the sample lies in the top ten.

The entry originates in a study of identical twins listed by TCRdb under 2016. In terms of the full investigation: TCR alpha and beta repertoires from monozygotic twins, unrelated adults of various ages and cord blood were deep-sequenced to test whether fetal clonotypes persist. Replicate twin experiments were performed at different times using different library preparation protocols to rule out contamination.

Beyond this particular receptor, the publication reports: In monozygotic twins, recombination models systematically underestimated out-of-frame TCR alpha sharing, but the models matched the sharing seen between unrelated individuals. Because the same donors could not be followed over many years, the conclusions relied on cross-sectional statistical analysis. Abundant cord blood beta clonotypes carried fewer insertions; young adult naive repertoires showed a weaker similar trend, while memory repertoires showed none. Excess twin sharing in beta out-of-frame sequences was weaker because fewer shared sequences lowered the signal-to-noise ratio. Compared with coincidental sharing between unrelated individuals, out-of-frame TCR alpha sequences shared between twins had an excess of sequences with low generation probability. Invariant T cells such as MAIT and iNKT could partly confound zero-insertion analyses, though diverse VJ usage argued against this for most clonotypes.

The same specimen was also included in a second study, on yellow fever vaccine responses in identical twins. As noted in the second study: According to the authors, the vaccine-induced T cell response in identical twins seemed to be partly convergent and partly specific to each individual. In identical twins, the study followed T cell clones that responded to the vaccine with precision.

The specimen was PBMCs. The receptor was isolated from a woman aged 18-29 years in good health. Recombination linked TRBV20-1 to TRBJ2-3; 12 nucleotides in the junction match TRBD2. The DNA sequence is as follows: TGCAGTGCTCCGACTAGCGGGAGAACAGATACGCAGTATTTT. Translated, this gives CSAPTSGRTDTQYF.